This TCR beta chain is from a study of T cells in Graves' hyperthyroidism and ophthalmopathy (dated by TCRdb to between 2019 and 2020). Some background on the complete study: Peripheral blood was collected at initial diagnosis, before any treatment. The 95 to 100 discovery patients were randomly split 7:3 into training and test sets. The paper reports TCR Vbeta CDR3 sequencing of 135 peripheral blood samples: 40 or so ophthalmopathy, about 75 hyperthyroidism and 17 progressor patients. Whether ophthalmopathy could be predicted prospectively was tested in an independent validation cohort made up of 18 hyperthyroidism patients plus 17 patients who later progressed to ophthalmopathy. In roughly six Graves' hyperthyroidism patients, the study also compared T-cell repertoires from thyroid tissue with T-cell repertoires from blood. Once sampling was done, hyperthyroidism patients were given methimazole at a starting dose of 30 mg daily, whereas ophthalmopathy patients were given high-dose intravenous methylprednisolone. TCR V-J signatures able to tell the groups apart were searched for in a discovery cohort of 90 to 100 patients, of whom 43 had Graves' ophthalmopathy and under 65 had stable Graves' hyperthyroidism. Results and caveats for the whole study, not just this receptor: In validation, the model predicted progression to ophthalmopathy a median of roughly 6.5 months before onset, with roughly 70% sensitivity and about 72% specificity. A 13 V-J signature model separated ophthalmopathy from stable hyperthyroidism, with approximately 87% sensitivity and about 81% specificity in cross-validation and 80%/75% in testing. Most expanded thyroid clonotypes (frequency above 0.001) were also detected in blood, a finding suggesting that blood repertoires may reflect thyroid immune responses. Sample size was not statistically predetermined, and investigators were not blinded to group allocation.

Hyperthyroidism patients were newly diagnosed, with disease duration under 2 months, and aged 18 to 65 years. Exclusion was applied to patients with uncontrolled infections, other autoimmune diseases, pregnancy or lactation. Diagnoses were based on clinical symptoms, serum thyroxine and TRAb, thyroid ultrasound and orbital computed tomography. Blood from progressor patients was collected at the time of first diagnosis with hyperthyroidism, before any ophthalmopathy symptoms had appeared. Ficoll-Paque density gradient centrifugation was used to isolate PBMCs from about 10 ml of fresh peripheral blood. Progressor patients were initially diagnosed with Graves' hyperthyroidism and developed ophthalmopathy during follow-up. Total RNA was extracted using Trizol reagent, and RNA quality was assessed on an Agilent 2100 Bioanalyzer. About this clonotype: Its antigen is not yet known. Base quality data are lacking; no much larger clone is found one base away.

From a lookup of the germline V gene, CDR1 and CDR2 are MGHRA and YSYEKL. The CDR3, from cysteine to phenylalanine, totals 15 residues. Only the CDR3 region is kept as DNA, spanning 45 bases read in frame from base 1. V is trimmed back by 3 bases and J by 4 bases, and the junction contains 8 bases that no gene match accounts for. The TCR beta CDR3 regions were amplified from the RNA transcripts. The first round of RT-PCR for the TCR CDR3 was performed with the HTBI primer set and the Qiagen OneStep RT-PCR kit. Libraries were constructed in a second round of multiplex PCR, after which size selection and purification were performed. Paired-end sequencing of the libraries was performed with 100 bp reads on an Illumina HiSeq2000. In the authors' own workflow: SOAPnuke was used to process the raw data, throwing out any read that contained adapters or uncalled bases, had a mean Phred below 15, or lacked an exact constant-primer or identifier match. COPE v1.2.5 was used to merge high-quality paired reads, and clonotypes were defined as unique nucleotide sequences. Clonotypes were aligned to IMGT TRBV, TRBD and TRBJ reference segments using MiTCR v1.1. Only V-J combinations with frequency above 0.0001, covering 99.2% of repertoires, were analysed. The TCS score was defined as the ratio of F50 (clonal expansion) to E x V (chaos), calculated using BLOSUM62-based TCRdist between CDR3 peptides within each V-J. Welch's t-statistics and random forest reduced several hundred V-J features to about 12, which were used in a naive Bayes classifier (R e1071). TCRdb redid the processing of the public reads, applying fastp at Q25 and MiXCR, and retained in-frame beta chains. Rows with one shared CDR3 protein collapse into an entry with the most common genes and DNA. Here the V and J calls rest on TCRdb's processing, not on the authors' analysis. Recorded for this sample are about 720,000 distinct CDR3 sequences; around a sixth of them occurred a single time. The ten largest clones represent around 15% of the sample.

This sequence was found in a woman between 45 and 60 years old with Graves' hyperthyroidism that later progressed to Graves' ophthalmopathy. Material: blood. The chain couples TRBV4-1 to TRBJ1-2; TRBD1 matches 7 bases in the middle. The CDR3 protein is CASSHGDSGGYGYTF. The sequenced DNA: TGCGCCAGCAGCCATGGGGACAGTGGCGGCTATGGCTACACCTTC.